These 14 T cell receptor beta chains share one sample of origin, sequenced in a study of T cell repertoires in cytomegalovirus infection. In TCRdb, the reads were re-called with MiXCR into one record per CDR3 protein. The top ten hold around 13% of the sample, which has 700,000 to 900,000 distinct CDR3 sequences, 25% to 35% seen once. Antigens of these TCRs are unknown. Sequencing used cultured CD8+ T cells from PBMCs, obtained from culture after CMV antigen stimulation. Receptors originate from a human donor in good health (CMV status not recorded). Some clones in this sample may be carry-over from other donors' samples.

The sample holds a few counts of this clonotype. V and J are TRBV10-3 and TRBJ2-7; 7 bases match TRBD2. V lost 0 bases and J lost 4; bases outside the gene matches: 0. The germline V gene encodes CDR1 ENHRY and CDR2 SYGVKD. The CDR3 is 13 amino acids. CDR3 in DNA: TGTGCCATCAGTGAGTCCGGGGGGTACGAGCAGTACGTC. Its protein is CAISESGGYEQYV.

The table lists this clonotype with a few counts. The CDR3 DNA is TGTGCCAGCAGTGAGGGGGCGCAGGGGGCGATCTACGAGCAGTACGTC. Translating gives CASSEGAQGAIYEQYV. This sequence joins TRBV2 and TRBJ2-7, with 8 positions matching TRBD1. Germline V gives CDR1 SNHLY, CDR2 FYNNEI. V shed 3 bases, J shed 3 bases, and the junction held 10 bases outside the gene matches. The CDR3 is 16 amino acids.

The genes are TRBV4-2 and TRBJ2-7; TRBD2 matches 7 bases. Germline values: CDR1 LGHNA, CDR2 YNFKEQ. V was clipped by 4 bases and J by 6 bases; unmatched bases: 6. The CDR3 contains 13 residues. CDR3 sequence (DNA): TGTGCCAGCAGCCTACGGACTAGGAGCGAGCAGTACTTC. Translating it yields CASSLRTRSEQYF.

V is TRBV9 and J is TRBJ2-7; D ambiguous. Trimming shortened V by 5 bases and J by 5 bases, and 17 bases separated the two germline ends. CDR3 length: 14 residues. CDR1 is SGDLS and CDR2 is YYNGEE in the germline V gene. In DNA form, the CDR3 reads TGTGCCAGCAGTGCCGGGCCAAACAGTGACGAGCAGTACGTC. It encodes CASSAGPNSDEQYV.

This clonotype has ten or more counts. The rearrangement links TRBV7-9 to TRBJ1-2; 7 bases line up with TRBD1. The trim removed 2 bases at V and 4 bases at J, leaving 22 bases unmatched. CDR1 and CDR2 (germline): SEHNR, FQNEAQ (reference sequence). CDR3 length: 20 amino acids. Here the CDR3 DNA reads TGTGCCAGCAGCTTATTCCGGGACAGCCAGTACAGGGGCCGCCTCTATGGCTACACCTTC. Its protein is CASSLFRDSQYRGRLYGYTF.

In this sample, this clonotype turned up a few times. The CDR3 region has the DNA TGCGCCAGCAGCCAAGCGGCAAACACTGAAGCTTTCTTT. Encoded protein: CASSQAANTEAFF. V gene TRBV4-1 combines with J gene TRBJ1-1; D not certain. The V and J ends lost 1 base and 2 bases respectively, with 5 bases between them. Germline V gene sequence: CDR1 MGHRA, CDR2 YSYEKL. The CDR3 sequence is 13 residues long.

This chain links TRBV7-3 with TRBJ2-1, with 7 bases lining up with TRBD2. The length of the CDR3 is 15 residues. Germline CDR1 reads SGHTA; CDR2 reads FQGTGA. V lost 5 bases to trimming and J lost 3 bases; unmatched junction nucleotides: 7. CDR3: CASSLGGSYYNEQFF. The CDR3 nucleotides read TGTGCCAGCAGCCTCGGGGGGAGCTACTACAATGAGCAGTTCTTC.

The rearrangement links TRBV2 to TRBJ2-3, with a tentative D call TRBD1 (6 bases). V lost 5 bases and J lost 4, with 10 bases in between. The CDR3 consists of 13 residues. Germline V gene sequence: CDR1 SNHLY, CDR2 FYNNEI. Written as DNA, the CDR3 is TGTGCCAGCAGTTACAGGGAACCAGATACGCAGTATTTT. It specifies CASSYREPDTQYF.

V is TRBV10-3 and J is TRBJ2-2; 12 bases fit TRBD2. J was trimmed by 0 bases and V by 3 bases; bases with no gene match: 5. Germline V gene lookup returns CDR1 ENHRY and CDR2 SYGVKD. The CDR3 consists of 18 residues. CDR3 residues: CAISDTSGGTPNTGELFF. CDR3 bases: TGTGCCATCAGTGACACTAGCGGGGGGACCCCGAACACCGGGGAGCTGTTTTTT.

The chain uses TRBV6-8 and TRBJ1-4; a weak D match, TRBD1 (5 bases). CDR1 and CDR2 (germline): MNHGY, SAAAGT. Trimming took 2 bases from V and 0 from J, leaving 16 bases between them. This CDR3 is built from 18 residues. CDR3 protein: CASSYGGGLTATNEKLFF. CDR3 nucleotides: TGTGCCAGCAGTTACGGGGGGGGTTTGACTGCAACTAATGAAAAACTGTTTTTT.

This clonotype turned up a few times. This chain connects TRBV19 to TRBJ1-5; 8 positions agree with TRBD1. This CDR3 region has 14 residues. J lost 5 bases, V lost 7 bases, and 7 bases had no gene match. Germline values: CDR1 LNHDA, CDR2 SQIVND (reference sequence). CDR3 sequence: CASTVQGGYQPQHF. In DNA form, the CDR3 reads TGTGCCAGTACCGTACAGGGGGGCTATCAGCCCCAGCATTTT.

The genes are TRBV27 and TRBJ2-2; TRBD2 agrees at 7 bases. The germline V gene encodes CDR1 MNHEY and CDR2 SMNVEV (reference sequence). CDR3 size: 18 residues. The V gene end was trimmed by 1 base and the J gene end by 4 bases; junction bases not matched to a gene: 12. CDR3 protein: CASSLYAQARGGTGELFF. The CDR3, as DNA: TGTGCCAGCAGTTTATACGCCCAAGCCCGCGGGGGCACCGGGGAGCTGTTTTTT.

This clonotype was observed a few times. This chain joins TRBV10-3 and TRBJ1-4, with TRBD1 matching over 11 bases. There are 17 residues in the CDR3. V shed 3 bases and J 4 bases; nucleotides not matched to a gene: 7. Germline V lookup: CDR1 ENHRY, CDR2 SYGVKD. Here the CDR3 DNA reads TGTGCCATCAGTGAACCGGGACAGGGGGTCAGTAATGAAAAACTGTTTTTT. Translating gives CAISEPGQGVSNEKLFF.

This clonotype has only a few counts. The chain combines TRBV7-6 with TRBJ2-1, with a weak D call TRBD2 (6 bases). V lost 5 bases, J lost 4 bases, and 15 bases lay in between. The CDR3 covers 15 residues. The germline V gene has CDR1 SGHVS and CDR2 FNYEAQ. Written as DNA, the CDR3 is TGTGCCAGCAGCATTATAGCGGAGCTGTACAATGAGCAGTTCTTC. Its translation is CASSIIAELYNEQFF.